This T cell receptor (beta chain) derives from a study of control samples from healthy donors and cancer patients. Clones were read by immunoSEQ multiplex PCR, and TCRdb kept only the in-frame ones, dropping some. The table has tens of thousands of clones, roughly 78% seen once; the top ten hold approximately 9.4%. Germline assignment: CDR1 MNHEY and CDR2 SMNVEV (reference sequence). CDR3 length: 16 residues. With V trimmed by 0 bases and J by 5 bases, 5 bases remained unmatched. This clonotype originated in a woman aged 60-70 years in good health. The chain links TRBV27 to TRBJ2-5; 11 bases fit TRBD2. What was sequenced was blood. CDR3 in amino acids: CASSLSLAGGLETQYF. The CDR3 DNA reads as TGTGCCAGCAGTTTATCTCTAGCGGGGGGTCTGGAGACCCAGTACTTC.